This is a list of T cell receptor beta chains from one sample in a study of blood T cell repertoires in COVID-19. Clones were sequenced by immunoSEQ multiplex PCR, and TCRdb holds only the in-frame ones, with some missing. The sample records roughly 100,000 clones, less than 90% being singletons. Sequenced sample: peripheral blood. Receptors originate from a human donor in a cohort sampled during active COVID-19. Each CDR3 is given with its conserved first and last residue. A D gene is named only where the DNA matches it firmly. The size of a clone is reported for some rows only, either as once, few or many, or as a class for expanded clones.

len	v_gene	j_gene	d_gene	abundance	CDR3aa	CDR3nt
16	TRBV2	TRBJ2-2	TRBD2	NA	CASRLLPGLATGELFF	TGTGCCAGCAGGCTACTACCGGGACTAGCAACCGGGGAGCTGTTTTTT
14	TRBV28	TRBJ1-1	TRBD1	NA	CASSLGGQGPEAFF	TGTGCCAGCAGTTTAGGGGGACAGGGTCCTGAAGCTTTCTTT
14	TRBV4-2	TRBJ2-7	NA	NA	CASSQGNLAYEQYF	TGTGCCAGCAGCCAAGGTAACTTAGCCTACGAGCAGTACTTC
13	TRBV6-5	TRBJ1-1	NA	NA	CASGPTGITEAFF	TGTGCCAGCGGACCTACAGGGATCACTGAAGCTTTCTTT
14	TRBV6-5	TRBJ2-3	TRBD1	NA	CASRRQGASITQYF	TGTGCCAGCAGGAGACAGGGGGCCTCTATTACGCAGTATTTT
16	TRBV18	TRBJ1-5	TRBD1	NA	CASSPGTGLKNQPQHF	TGTGCCAGCTCACCTGGGACAGGGTTAAAAAATCAGCCCCAGCATTTT
15	TRBV9	TRBJ2-1	NA	NA	CASSVQGLYDNEQFF	TGTGCCAGCAGCGTACAGGGTCTCTACGACAATGAGCAGTTCTTC
13	TRBV18	TRBJ1-2	NA	NA	CASSPGTNYGYTF	TGTGCCAGCTCACCCGGGACTAACTATGGCTACACCTTC
14	TRBV27	TRBJ2-7	NA	NA	CASSLGLLKYEQYF	TGTGCCAGCAGTTTAGGCCTTTTGAAATACGAGCAGTACTTC
14	TRBV28	TRBJ1-2	NA	few	CASSPGHIPYGYTF	TGTGCCAGCAGCCCAGGACACATTCCCTATGGCTACACCTTC
18	TRBV28	TRBJ2-7	TRBD1	NA	CASRWDRGEFWGAYEQYF	TGTGCCAGCAGATGGGACAGGGGCGAGTTTTGGGGGGCCTACGAGCAGTACTTC
16	TRBV9	TRBJ2-5	TRBD2	NA	CASSPGLAGGIPAQYF	TGTGCCAGCAGCCCGGGACTAGCGGGGGGGATACCGGCCCAGTACTTC
13	TRBV28	TRBJ2-7	TRBD1	NA	CASRGTGIHEQYF	TGTGCCAGCAGGGGGACAGGGATCCACGAGCAGTACTTC
13	TRBV30	TRBJ1-6	NA	NA	CAWSVGLASPLHF	TGTGCCTGGAGTGTGGGGCTGGCTTCACCCCTCCACTTT
13	TRBV7-2	TRBJ2-3	TRBD2	NA	CASSLVEAGAQYF	TGTGCCAGCAGCTTAGTTGAGGCGGGAGCGCAGTATTTT
14	TRBV7-2	TRBJ1-5	TRBD1	NA	CASSPRTGGQPQHF	TGTGCCAGCAGCCCAAGGACAGGGGGCCAGCCCCAGCATTTT
14	TRBV9	TRBJ2-3	NA	NA	CASSVGGRRDTQYF	TGTGCCAGCAGCGTAGGAGGCCGGAGAGATACGCAGTATTTT
11	TRBV25-1	TRBJ2-3	NA	once	CASSETNTQYF	TGTGCCAGCAGTGAAACTAATACGCAGTATTTT
14	TRBV27	TRBJ1-2	NA	NA	CASSLNRDLGAYTF	TGTGCCAGCAGTCTAAATCGGGATTTGGGTGCCTACACCTTC
16	TRBV21-1	TRBJ1-5	NA	NA	CASPSTWGQVNQPQHF	TGTGCCAGCCCCTCAACTTGGGGACAGGTCAATCAGCCCCAGCATTTT
14	TRBV10-3	TRBJ2-5	TRBD2	NA	CASSRGGEAETQYF	TGTGCCTCCTCACGGGGGGGCGAGGCGGAGACCCAGTACTTC
15	TRBV6-2/TRBV6-3	TRBJ1-2	TRBD1	NA	CASSRNRGQNYGYTF	TGTGCCAGCAGCCGTAACAGGGGTCAAAACTATGGCTACACCTTC
12	TRBV14	TRBJ1-1	TRBD1	NA	CASSPGGTEAFF	TGTGCCAGCAGCCCAGGGGGCACTGAAGCTTTCTTT